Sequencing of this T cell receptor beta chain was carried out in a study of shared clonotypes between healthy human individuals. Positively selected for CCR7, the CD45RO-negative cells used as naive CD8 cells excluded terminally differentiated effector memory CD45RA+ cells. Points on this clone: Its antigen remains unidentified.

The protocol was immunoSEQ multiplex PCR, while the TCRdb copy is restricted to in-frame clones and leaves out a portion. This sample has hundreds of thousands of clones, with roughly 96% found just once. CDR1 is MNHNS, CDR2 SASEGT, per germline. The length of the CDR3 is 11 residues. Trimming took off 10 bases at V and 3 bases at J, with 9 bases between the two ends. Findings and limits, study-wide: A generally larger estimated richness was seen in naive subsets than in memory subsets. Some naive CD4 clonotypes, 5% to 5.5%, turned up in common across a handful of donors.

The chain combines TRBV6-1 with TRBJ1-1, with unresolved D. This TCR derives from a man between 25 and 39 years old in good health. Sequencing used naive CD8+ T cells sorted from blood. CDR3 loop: CATPGYTEAFF. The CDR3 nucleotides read TGTGCCACCCCTGGGTACACTGAAGCTTTCTTT.